These T cell receptor beta chains were read from a single sample in a study of blood T cell repertoires in COVID-19. Only in-frame clones appear in the TCRdb table, and some are missing; sequencing was by immunoSEQ multiplex PCR. The data show about 80,000 clones, with about 81% seen just once and around 29% held by the top ten. Sequencing was carried out using peripheral blood. The receptor source for this set is a human donor in a cohort sampled during active COVID-19. The CDR3 runs from the conserved cysteine through the conserved F or W. Each record gives: clone size, D gene, J gene, V gene, CDR3 protein, CDR3 DNA. A D gene is named only where the DNA matches it firmly. Clone sizes are given selectively: once, few, many, or a class where the clone is expanded.

.	.	TRBJ2-1	TRBV30	CAWSRLAVSSYNEQFF	TGTGCCTGGAGTAGGTTGGCGGTGTCCTCCTACAATGAGCAGTTCTTC
.	TRBD1	TRBJ2-5	TRBV19	CASSFQQGVTQYF	TGTGCCAGTAGTTTCCAGCAGGGGGTGACCCAGTACTTC
.	.	TRBJ2-5	TRBV11-2	CASSLRGGGETQYF	TGTGCCAGCAGCTTAAGGGGGGGCGGAGAGACCCAGTACTTC
.	.	TRBJ2-1	TRBV6-5	CASSYRGGEQFF	TGTGCCAGCAGTTATCGGGGAGGTGAGCAGTTCTTC
.	.	TRBJ2-3	TRBV11-3	CASSPLDTDTQYF	TGTGCCAGCAGCCCACTTGATACAGATACGCAGTATTTT
.	.	TRBJ1-4	TRBV5-5	CASSLGGNSQKLFF	TGTGCCAGCAGCTTGGGCGGGAACAGCCAAAAACTGTTTTTT
.	.	TRBJ2-1	TRBV11-2	CASSPSYNEQFF	TGTGCCAGCAGCCCTAGTTACAATGAGCAGTTCTTC
few	.	TRBJ2-1	TRBV5-4	CASSLDLPQDEQFF	TGTGCCAGCAGCTTGGATCTACCCCAGGATGAGCAGTTCTTC
.	.	TRBJ2-3	TRBV19	CASSRGARGSLTDTQYF	TGTGCCAGTAGTAGAGGGGCCAGGGGTTCCCTCACAGATACGCAGTATTTT
few	TRBD1	TRBJ2-3	TRBV5-6	CASSMGQGAFADTQYF	TGTGCCAGCAGCATGGGACAGGGGGCTTTCGCAGATACGCAGTATTTT
.	.	TRBJ1-1	TRBV7-6	CASSEGQLSEAFF	TGTGCCAGCAGCGAAGGACAGTTGTCTGAAGCTTTCTTT
.	.	TRBJ1-2	TRBV4-1	CASSQASDAGDYGYTF	TGCGCCAGCAGCCAAGCTAGTGATGCAGGGGACTATGGCTACACCTTC
.	TRBD1	TRBJ2-5	TRBV7-9	CASSVGTGGRETQYF	TGTGCCAGCAGCGTAGGGACAGGGGGCCGAGAGACCCAGTACTTC
few	.	TRBJ1-2	TRBV29-1	CSAPTGFNYGYTF	TGCAGCGCCCCGACAGGTTTTAACTATGGCTACACCTTC
.	TRBD1	TRBJ2-7	TRBV2	CANFGTGVYEQYF	TGTGCCAACTTCGGGACAGGAGTTTACGAGCAGTACTTC
medium-sized	.	TRBJ1-5	TRBV7-9	CASSLATGEDQPQHF	TGTGCCAGCAGCTTAGCGACAGGCGAAGATCAGCCCCAGCATTTT
few	.	TRBJ2-7	TRBV29-1	CSVEDRGGGDEQYF	TGCAGCGTTGAAGATCGAGGAGGGGGCGACGAGCAGTACTTC
.	.	TRBJ2-7	TRBV7-9	CASSPIARSYEQYF	TGTGCCAGCAGCCCCATAGCGAGATCCTACGAGCAGTACTTC
.	TRBD1	TRBJ2-1	TRBV18	CASSPRSSTGGNEQFF	TGTGCCAGCTCACCACGGTCCTCGACAGGGGGCAATGAGCAGTTCTTC
.	.	TRBJ2-7	TRBV19	CASSTLRGNSYEQYF	TGTGCCAGTAGTACTCTCAGGGGCAACTCCTACGAGCAGTACTTC
.	TRBD1	TRBJ1-5	TRBV7-8	CASSSGQGVHPPQHF	TGTGCCAGCAGCTCGGGACAGGGCGTCCATCCGCCCCAGCATTTT
.	TRBD2	TRBJ2-7	TRBV28	CASTPTGGGGVIPQYF	TGTGCCAGCACCCCGACCGGGGGGGGTGGAGTTATACCGCAGTACTTC
.	TRBD2	TRBJ2-3	TRBV10-1	CASSELAGAPDTQYF	TGCGCCAGCAGTGAGTTAGCGGGGGCTCCAGATACGCAGTATTTT
once	TRBD2	TRBJ2-7	TRBV27	CASSFLAGGNEQYF	TGTGCCAGCAGTTTTCTAGCGGGGGGGAACGAGCAGTACTTC
.	TRBD2	TRBJ2-3	TRBV4-1	CASRDYLLGPDTQYF	TGCGCCAGCCGGGACTACTTGCTGGGCCCAGATACGCAGTATTTT
few	.	TRBJ1-5	TRBV18	CASSPPGRRNQPQHF	TGTGCCAGCTCACCCCCAGGGCGCCGGAATCAGCCCCAGCATTTT
.	.	TRBJ2-4	TRBV6-1	CASSEHWRGIQYF	TGTGCCAGCAGTGAACATTGGAGGGGCATTCAGTACTTC
.	TRBD2	TRBJ2-1	TRBV4-1	CASSQGLAGAYNEQFF	TGCGCCAGCAGCCAGGGACTAGCGGGGGCCTACAATGAGCAGTTCTTC
.	TRBD1	TRBJ1-6	TRBV28	CASSLTGGRSPLHF	TGTGCCAGCAGTTTGACAGGGGGGAGATCACCCCTCCACTTT
.	TRBD1	TRBJ1-2	TRBV6-2/TRBV6-3	CASSRTGGFVGYTF	TGTGCCAGCAGTCGGACAGGGGGCTTCGTTGGCTACACCTTC
.	TRBD1	TRBJ2-4	TRBV7-8	CASRQGAGSSKIAKNIQYF	TGTGCCAGCAGACAGGGGGCCGGGAGCAGCAAGATAGCCAAAAACATTCAGTACTTC
.	.	TRBJ1-5	TRBV7-2	CASSRGRGQPQHF	TGTGCCAGCAGCAGGGGGAGAGGTCAGCCCCAGCATTTT
.	.	TRBJ2-2	TRBV24-1	CATSDRTENTGELFF	TGTGCCACCAGTGACCGAACAGAGAACACCGGGGAGCTGTTTTTT
.	.	TRBJ2-1	TRBV7-9	CASRPSWGPSSYNEQFF	TGTGCCAGCAGACCCTCGTGGGGGCCGAGCTCCTACAATGAGCAGTTCTTC
.	TRBD1	TRBJ1-1	TRBV19	CASSIGQGLMNTEAFF	TGTGCCAGTAGTATCGGACAGGGCTTGATGAACACTGAAGCTTTCTTT
.	TRBD1	TRBJ2-7	TRBV28	CASSLPQGVIGEQYF	TGTGCCAGCAGTTTGCCTCAGGGGGTTATTGGCGAGCAGTACTTC
.	TRBD1	TRBJ1-2	TRBV7-6	CASSLSSSGQGFYGYTF	TGTGCCAGCAGCTTATCATCATCGGGACAGGGATTCTATGGCTACACCTTC
.	.	TRBJ2-2	TRBV3-1/TRBV3-2	CASSQRSAYTGELFF	TGTGCCAGCAGCCAAAGGAGCGCCTACACCGGGGAGCTGTTTTTT
.	TRBD1	TRBJ2-7	TRBV2	CASRVQGASEQYF	TGTGCCAGCAGGGTACAGGGGGCTAGCGAGCAGTACTTC
.	.	TRBJ1-3	TRBV7-2	CASSLRGLVGNTIYF	TGTGCCAGCAGTCTACGGGGTTTGGTTGGAAACACCATATATTTT
.	.	TRBJ2-1	TRBV5-1	CASSSPGAYNEQFF	TGCGCCAGCAGCTCCCCGGGAGCCTACAATGAGCAGTTCTTC
.	TRBD2	TRBJ2-7	TRBV27	CASSLGRGAYEQYF	TGTGCCAGCAGTTTGGGGCGGGGGGCGTACGAGCAGTACTTC
.	TRBD1	TRBJ1-2	TRBV19	CASSPTGSYGYTF	TGTGCCAGTAGTCCGACAGGGTCGTATGGCTACACCTTC
.	.	TRBJ1-4	TRBV2	CASSEAEVGKLFF	TGTGCCAGCAGTGAAGCCGAGGTGGGAAAACTGTTTTTT
.	TRBD1	TRBJ2-6	TRBV19	CASRPGQGRERGANVLTF	TGTGCCAGTAGGCCGGGACAGGGGAGGGAGAGAGGGGCCAACGTCCTGACTTTC
once	TRBD2	TRBJ2-3	TRBV30	CAWNKGRGGTDTQYF	TGTGCCTGGAATAAAGGGCGGGGGGGAACAGATACGCAGTATTTT
.	TRBD1	TRBJ2-2	TRBV19	CASKQYRQGSTGELFF	TGTGCCAGCAAACAGTATCGACAGGGGAGCACCGGGGAGCTGTTTTTT
.	.	TRBJ1-5	TRBV24-1	CATSEHGSNQPQHF	TGTGCCACCAGTGAACACGGGAGTAATCAGCCCCAGCATTTT
.	.	TRBJ1-1	TRBV18	CASMLDTEAFF	TGTGCCAGCATGTTAGACACTGAAGCTTTCTTT
.	.	TRBJ1-6	TRBV6-5	CASSPWTRGDSPLHF	TGTGCCAGCAGTCCATGGACTCGGGGGGATTCACCCCTCCACTTT